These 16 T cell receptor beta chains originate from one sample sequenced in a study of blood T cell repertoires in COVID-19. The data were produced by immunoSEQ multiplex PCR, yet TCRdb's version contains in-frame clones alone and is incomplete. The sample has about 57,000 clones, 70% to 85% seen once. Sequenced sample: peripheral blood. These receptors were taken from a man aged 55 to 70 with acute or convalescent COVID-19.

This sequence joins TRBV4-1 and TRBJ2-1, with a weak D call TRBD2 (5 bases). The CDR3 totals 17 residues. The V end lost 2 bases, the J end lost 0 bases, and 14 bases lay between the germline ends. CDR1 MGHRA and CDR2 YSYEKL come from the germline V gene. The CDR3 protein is CASSQSRLGGSYNEQFF. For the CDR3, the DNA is TGCGCCAGCAGCCAAAGTCGGCTAGGAGGCTCCTACAATGAGCAGTTCTTC.

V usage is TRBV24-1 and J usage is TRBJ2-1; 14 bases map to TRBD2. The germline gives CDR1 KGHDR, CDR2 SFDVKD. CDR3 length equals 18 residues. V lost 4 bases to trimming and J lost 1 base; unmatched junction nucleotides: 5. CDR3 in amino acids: CATSEGLAGEWSYNEQFF. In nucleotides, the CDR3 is TGTGCCACCAGTGAGGGACTAGCGGGAGAATGGTCCTACAATGAGCAGTTCTTC.

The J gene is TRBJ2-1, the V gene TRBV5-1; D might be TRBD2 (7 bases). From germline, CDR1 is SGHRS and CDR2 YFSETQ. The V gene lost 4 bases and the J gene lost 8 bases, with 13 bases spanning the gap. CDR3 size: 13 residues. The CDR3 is CASSLWGGHEQFF. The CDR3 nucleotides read TGCGCCAGCAGCCTCTGGGGGGGGCATGAGCAGTTCTTC.

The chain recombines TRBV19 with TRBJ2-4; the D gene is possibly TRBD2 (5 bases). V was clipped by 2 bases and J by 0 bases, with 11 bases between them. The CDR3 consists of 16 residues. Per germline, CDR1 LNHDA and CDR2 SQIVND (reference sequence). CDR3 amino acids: CASSIWAGLAKNIQYF. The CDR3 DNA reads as TGTGCCAGTAGTATATGGGCGGGCTTAGCCAAAAACATTCAGTACTTC.

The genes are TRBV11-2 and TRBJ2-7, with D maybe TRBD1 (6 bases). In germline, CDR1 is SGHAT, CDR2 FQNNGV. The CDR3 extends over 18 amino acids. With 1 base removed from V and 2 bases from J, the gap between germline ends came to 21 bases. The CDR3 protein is CASSLAQRWGTSPYEQYF. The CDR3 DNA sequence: TGTGCCAGCAGCTTAGCCCAGCGATGGGGGACATCCCCCTACGAGCAGTACTTC.

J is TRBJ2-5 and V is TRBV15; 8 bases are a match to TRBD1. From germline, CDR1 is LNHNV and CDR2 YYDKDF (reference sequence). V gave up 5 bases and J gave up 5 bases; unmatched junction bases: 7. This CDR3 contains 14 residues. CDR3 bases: TGTGCCACCAGCGGAGCACAGGGGGGCGAGACCCAGTACTTC. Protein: CATSGAQGGETQYF.

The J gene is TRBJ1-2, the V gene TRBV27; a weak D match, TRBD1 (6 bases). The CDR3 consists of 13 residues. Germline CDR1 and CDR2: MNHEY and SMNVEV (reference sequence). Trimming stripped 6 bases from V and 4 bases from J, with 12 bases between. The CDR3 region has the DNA TGTGCCAGCAGCCCGAACAGGGCCTATGGCTACACCTTC. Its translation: CASSPNRAYGYTF.

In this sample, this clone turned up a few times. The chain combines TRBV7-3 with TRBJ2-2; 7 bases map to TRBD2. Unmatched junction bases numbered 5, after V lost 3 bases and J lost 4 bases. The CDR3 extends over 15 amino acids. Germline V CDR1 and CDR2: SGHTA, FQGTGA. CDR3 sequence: CASSFSTSSTGELFF. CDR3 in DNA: TGTGCCAGCAGCTTTTCGACTAGCAGCACCGGGGAGCTGTTTTTT.

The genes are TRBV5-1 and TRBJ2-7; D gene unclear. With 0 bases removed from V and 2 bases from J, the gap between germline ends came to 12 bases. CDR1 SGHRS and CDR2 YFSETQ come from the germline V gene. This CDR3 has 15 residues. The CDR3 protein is CASSLVQSFTYEQYF. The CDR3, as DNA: TGCGCCAGCAGCTTGGTACAGTCGTTTACCTACGAGCAGTACTTC.

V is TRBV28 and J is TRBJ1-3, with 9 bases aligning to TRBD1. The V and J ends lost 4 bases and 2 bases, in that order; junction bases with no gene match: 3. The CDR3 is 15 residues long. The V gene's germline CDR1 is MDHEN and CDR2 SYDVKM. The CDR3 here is CASSSWTGAGNTIYF. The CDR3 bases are TGTGCCAGCAGTTCGTGGACAGGGGCTGGAAACACCATATATTTT. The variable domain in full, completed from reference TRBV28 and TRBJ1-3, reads DVKVTQSSRYLVKRTGEKVFLECVQDMDHENMFWYRQDPGLGLRLIYFSYDVKMKEKGDIPEGYSVSREKKERFSLILESASTNQTSMYLCASSSWTGAGNTIYFGEGSWLTVV.

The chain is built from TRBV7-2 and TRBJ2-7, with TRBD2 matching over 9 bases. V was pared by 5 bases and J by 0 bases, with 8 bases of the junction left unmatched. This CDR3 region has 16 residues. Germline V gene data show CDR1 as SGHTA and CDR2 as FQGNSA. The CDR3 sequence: CASSIGGLASSYEQYF. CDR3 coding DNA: TGTGCCAGCAGCATAGGGGGACTAGCCTCCTCCTACGAGCAGTACTTC.

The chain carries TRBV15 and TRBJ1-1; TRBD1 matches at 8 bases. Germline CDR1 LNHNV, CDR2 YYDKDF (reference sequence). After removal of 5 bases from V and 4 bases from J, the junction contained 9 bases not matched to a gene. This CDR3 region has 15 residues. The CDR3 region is CATSPLDRVGTEAFF. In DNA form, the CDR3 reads TGTGCCACCAGCCCCTTGGACAGGGTCGGCACTGAAGCTTTCTTT. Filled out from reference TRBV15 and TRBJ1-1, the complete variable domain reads DAMVIQNPRYQVTQFGKPVTLSCSQTLNHNVMYWYQQKSSQAPKLLFHYYDKDFNNEADTPDNFQSRRPNTSFCFLDIRSPGLGDTAMYLCATSPLDRVGTEAFFGQGTRLTVV.

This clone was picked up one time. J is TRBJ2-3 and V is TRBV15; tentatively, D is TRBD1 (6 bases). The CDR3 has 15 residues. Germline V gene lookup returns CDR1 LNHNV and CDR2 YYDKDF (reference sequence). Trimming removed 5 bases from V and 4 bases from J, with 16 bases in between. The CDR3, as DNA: TGTGCCACCAGCGCCCAGACAGGTTCCGCAGATACGCAGTATTTT. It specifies CATSAQTGSADTQYF.

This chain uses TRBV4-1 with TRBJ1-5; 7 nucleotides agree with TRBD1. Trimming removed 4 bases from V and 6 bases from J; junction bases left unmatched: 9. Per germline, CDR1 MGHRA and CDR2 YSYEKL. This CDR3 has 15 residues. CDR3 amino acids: CASSRGQERSQPQHF. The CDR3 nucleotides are TGCGCCAGCAGCCGCGGACAGGAACGGTCTCAGCCCCAGCATTTT.

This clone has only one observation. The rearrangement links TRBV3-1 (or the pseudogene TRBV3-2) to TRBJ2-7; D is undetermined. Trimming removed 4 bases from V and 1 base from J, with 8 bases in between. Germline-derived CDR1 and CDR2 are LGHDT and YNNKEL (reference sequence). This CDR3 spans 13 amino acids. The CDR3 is CASSRGVSYEQYF. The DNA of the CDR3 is TGTGCCAGCAGCCGAGGAGTATCCTACGAGCAGTACTTC.

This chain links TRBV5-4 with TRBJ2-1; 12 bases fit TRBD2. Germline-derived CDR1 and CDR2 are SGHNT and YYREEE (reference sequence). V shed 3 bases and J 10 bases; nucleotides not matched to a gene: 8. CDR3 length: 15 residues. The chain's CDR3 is CASSSTSGSPWEQFF. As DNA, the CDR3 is TGTGCCAGCAGCTCGACTAGCGGGAGTCCTTGGGAGCAGTTCTTC.